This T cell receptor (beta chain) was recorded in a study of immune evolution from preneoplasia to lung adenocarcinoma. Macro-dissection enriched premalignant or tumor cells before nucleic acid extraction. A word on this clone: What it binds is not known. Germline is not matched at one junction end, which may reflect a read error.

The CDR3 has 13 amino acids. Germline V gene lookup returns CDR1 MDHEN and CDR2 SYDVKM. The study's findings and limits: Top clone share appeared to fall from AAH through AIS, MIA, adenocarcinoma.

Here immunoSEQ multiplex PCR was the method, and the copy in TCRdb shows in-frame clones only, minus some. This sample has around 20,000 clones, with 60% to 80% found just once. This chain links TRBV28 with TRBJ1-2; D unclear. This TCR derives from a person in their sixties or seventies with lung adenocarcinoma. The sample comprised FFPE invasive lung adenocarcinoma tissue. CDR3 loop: CAGSSGLLYGYTF. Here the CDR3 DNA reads TGTGCCGGCAGTTCGGGTCTTCTTTATGGCTACACCTTC.